This T cell receptor (beta chain) was recovered during a study of identical twins' blood T cells. In this sample, this clonotype turned up many times. Its antigen is undetermined. Authors' analysis steps: Per-library CDR3 reads ranged about 2.2 to 3.6 million; clonotypes, ~90,000 to ~500,000. TCRdb re-derived calls from the 5' RACE reads in MiXCR, one entry per CDR3 protein. The V and J calls follow TCRdb's processing rather than the paper's. The sample consists of 300,000 to 400,000 distinct CDR3 sequences, 28% of them appearing once. Broader study findings: Shared environment remains a possible cause of twin similarity. Top TCRbeta clonotypes were shared more with twin than unrelated donors. Twins shared about as many clonotypes as their cloneset sizes predicted.

Germline V lookup: CDR1 SGDLS, CDR2 YYNGEE. J lost 2 bases, V lost 3 bases, and 4 bases had no gene match. The CDR3 loop spans 14 amino acids. The sample taken for sequencing was PBMCs. The origin of this receptor is a woman aged 18-55 years in good health. The chain recombines TRBV9 with TRBJ1-2; 7 bases are shared with TRBD1. The CDR3 DNA reads as TGTGCCAGCAGCGGCCAGGGGGGCAACTATGGCTACACCTTC. Its translation: CASSGQGGNYGYTF.